The 13 T cell receptor beta chains below all came from one sample that was sequenced in a study of response to subunit inactivated influenza vaccine. TCRdb reanalysed the RT-PCR reads using MiXCR and keeps one entry per CDR3 protein. Of about 500,000 distinct CDR3 sequences in the sample, approximately 15% were seen once. Source: CD4+ T cells sorted from PBMCs, taken around 25 months after vaccination. Receptor source: a man between 50 and 69 years old who received an inactivated influenza vaccine.

The V call is TRBV5-1, the J call TRBJ1-1, with TRBD1 as a possible D gene (5 bases). V lost 4 bases and J lost 6, with 19 bases in between. From germline, CDR1 is SGHRS and CDR2 YFSETQ. The CDR3 loop spans 15 amino acids. The CDR3 DNA follows: TGCGCCAGCAGCACACAACCCCGGGGGGGTCCTGAAGCTTTCTTT. Translating gives CASSTQPRGGPEAFF.

CDR3 loop: CASSLTGGALETQYF. CDR3 in DNA: TGTGCCAGCAGCTTAACAGGGGGCGCTTTGGAGACCCAGTACTTC. The rearrangement joins TRBV7-2 to TRBJ2-5, with 9 bases fitting TRBD1. Germline CDR1 SGHTA, CDR2 FQGNSA. The V segment lost 2 bases and the J segment 5 bases; nucleotides outside the gene matches: 6. This CDR3 is built from 15 residues.

This chain uses TRBV4-3 with TRBJ1-1; no firm D call. V lost 0 bases and J 3 bases, leaving 11 bases between the germline ends. CDR3 length: 15 amino acids. Per germline, CDR1 LGHNA and CDR2 YSLEER. CDR3 sequence: CASSQDLWGDTEAFF. As DNA, the CDR3 is TGCGCCAGCAGCCAAGATCTGTGGGGAGACACTGAAGCTTTCTTT.

This clonotype was counted only a few times. The chain couples TRBV5-1 to TRBJ2-7; 10 nucleotides agree with TRBD2. V shed 0 bases and J 5 bases; nucleotides not matched to a gene: 8. The germline V gene encodes CDR1 SGHRS and CDR2 YFSETQ. This CDR3 spans 16 amino acids. CDR3 coding DNA: TGCGCCAGCAGCTTGGGAGCGGGAGGGACCTCGGACGAGCAGTACTTC. Amino acid sequence: CASSLGAGGTSDEQYF.

The chain couples TRBV11-2 to TRBJ2-1; a weak D match, TRBD1 (6 bases). This CDR3 comprises 14 residues. Germline values: CDR1 SGHAT, CDR2 FQNNGV. Trimming took 5 bases from V and 7 from J, leaving 15 bases between them. As DNA, the CDR3 is TGTGCCAGCAGCCCCGGGACACCGCCTAATGAGCAGTTCTTC. Encoded protein: CASSPGTPPNEQFF.

This clonotype occurred many times. CDR3: CASSQANGELFF. The CDR3 DNA reads as TGTGCCAGCAGCCAGGCTAACGGGGAGCTGTTTTTT. This chain uses TRBV28 with TRBJ2-2; D gene uncertain. Deletions cut 6 bases from V and 7 bases from J, with 9 bases between. Germline CDR1 is MDHEN and CDR2 is SYDVKM. This CDR3 has 12 residues.

The V and J genes are TRBV30 and TRBJ2-3; unclear D gene. V was clipped by 0 bases and J by 4 bases, with 20 bases between them. Germline V gives CDR1 GTSNPN, CDR2 SVGIG (reference sequence). The CDR3 covers 17 residues. The CDR3: CAWSVKFGADGADTQYF. CDR3 sequence (DNA): TGTGCCTGGAGTGTAAAGTTCGGCGCAGATGGTGCAGATACGCAGTATTTT.

This clonotype was counted a few times. This chain's CDR3 is CASSPARISSGANVLTF. CDR3 nucleotides: TGTGCCAGCTCACCCGCAAGAATAAGCTCTGGGGCCAACGTCCTGACTTTC. V is TRBV18 and J is TRBJ2-6; D is unclear. This CDR3 has 17 amino acids. The germline gives CDR1 KGHSH, CDR2 LQKENI. The V and J ends lost 3 bases and 0 bases respectively, with 12 bases between them.

This clonotype was detected only a few times. The chain combines TRBV20-1 with TRBJ2-4, with D possibly matching TRBD2 (5 bases). The CDR3 sequence is 15 residues long. Germline V gene sequence: CDR1 DFQATT, CDR2 SNEGSKA (reference sequence). Trimming removed 4 bases from V and 0 bases from J, with 13 bases in between. CDR3 bases: TGCAGTGCTACCCCCGGGAATCAAGCCAAAAACATTCAGTACTTC. Residues: CSATPGNQAKNIQYF.

The chain links TRBV6-2 or TRBV6-3 to TRBJ1-2; no firm D call. Germline V gene data show CDR1 as MNHEY and CDR2 as SVGEGT. Trimming pared 4 bases from V and 2 bases from J, leaving 14 bases between. CDR3 length: 15 amino acids. For the CDR3, the DNA is TGTGCCAGCAGTTTACCTGAGGCGGGGAACTATGGCTACACCTTC. Translated: CASSLPEAGNYGYTF.

This clonotype turned up a few times. The chain has TRBV2 and TRBJ2-1; 7 positions agree with TRBD2. The ends lost 3 bases at V and 9 bases at J; junction bases unmatched: 8. The CDR3 sequence is 14 residues long. Germline V gene lookup returns CDR1 SNHLY and CDR2 FYNNEI. CDR3 region: CASSDRRREGEQFF. The CDR3 nucleotides read TGTGCCAGCAGTGACCGGAGGAGGGAGGGTGAGCAGTTCTTC.

This clonotype was detected ten times or more. This chain joins TRBV29-1 and TRBJ2-7; possibly TRBD1 for D (6 bases). CDR1 and CDR2 from the germline V gene are SQVTM and ANQGSEA. The CDR3 extends over 11 amino acids. The ends were cut back, 6 bases at V and 4 bases at J, with 10 bases in the middle. Here the CDR3 reads CSVEGVYEQYF. The CDR3 region has the DNA TGCAGCGTCGAGGGGGTGTACGAGCAGTACTTC.

The V gene is TRBV6-5, the J gene TRBJ2-7; 9 nucleotides line up with TRBD1. The CDR3 sequence is 14 residues long. In germline, CDR1 is MNHEY, CDR2 SVGAGI. V shed 2 bases and J 4 bases; nucleotides not matched to a gene: 3. The CDR3 loop reads CASSYGTGKYEQYF. The CDR3 nucleotides read TGTGCCAGCAGTTACGGGACAGGGAAATACGAGCAGTACTTC.